This TCR beta chain was captured in a study of blood T cell repertoires in COVID-19. The assay was immunoSEQ multiplex PCR, and TCRdb's table has in-frame clones only and misses some. Here the sample spans some 120,000 clones, around 87% being singletons. This CDR3 contains 16 residues. Germline V lookup: CDR1 SGHNT, CDR2 YYREEE (reference sequence). V gave up 0 bases and J gave up 0 bases, with 11 bases separating them. Sequenced sample: peripheral blood. The chain carries TRBV5-4 and TRBJ2-3; perhaps TRBD2 as D (5 bases). The clonotype was recovered from a woman aged 55-70 years with acute or convalescent COVID-19. CDR3 protein: CASSLGGYASTDTQYF. CDR3 in DNA: TGTGCCAGCAGCTTGGGCGGGTACGCTAGCACAGATACGCAGTATTTT.